This T cell receptor beta chain was identified during a study of cytomegalovirus exposure and HLA in healthy donors. Study-wide points: Researchers reportedly found TCR beta sequences accurately predicted most subjects' HLA-A and HLA-B alleles.

A multiplex PCR was run with 60 Vbeta primers and 13 Jbeta primers. TCRdb keeps only in-frame clones here, not all; method: immunoSEQ multiplex PCR. The sample carries 150,000 to 200,000 clones, 75% to 90% recorded once. This clone was observed once. The antigen is undetermined. The sequence was obtained from a woman in her 50s in good health and CMV-seropositive. Sequencing used PBMCs.

Here the CDR3 reads CAISKWDSSSNQPQHF. DNA for the CDR3: TGTGCCATCAGTAAATGGGACAGTTCTAGCAATCAGCCCCAGCATTTT. The chain joins TRBV10-3 to TRBJ1-5; 7 nucleotides agree with TRBD1. V lost 5 bases, J lost 0 bases, and 7 bases stayed unmatched. This CDR3 is 16 amino acids long. Germline V lookup: CDR1 ENHRY, CDR2 SYGVKD.